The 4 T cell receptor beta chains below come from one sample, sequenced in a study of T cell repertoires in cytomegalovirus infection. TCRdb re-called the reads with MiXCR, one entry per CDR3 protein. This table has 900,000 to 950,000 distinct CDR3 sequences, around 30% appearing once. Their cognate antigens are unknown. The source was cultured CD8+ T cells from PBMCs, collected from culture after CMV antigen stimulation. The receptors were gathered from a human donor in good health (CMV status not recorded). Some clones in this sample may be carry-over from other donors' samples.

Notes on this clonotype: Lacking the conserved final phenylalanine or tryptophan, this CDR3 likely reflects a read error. CDR3 nucleotide sequence: TGTGCCAGCAGCACAGGACAGGAAGATACGCAGTATTCT. Its protein is CASSTGQEDTQYS. The rearrangement links TRBV7-2 to TRBJ2-3; 7 positions agree with TRBD1. This CDR3 has 13 amino acids. Germline V gene data show CDR1 as SGHTA and CDR2 as FQGNSA. J lost 5 bases, V lost 5 bases, and 4 bases had no gene match.

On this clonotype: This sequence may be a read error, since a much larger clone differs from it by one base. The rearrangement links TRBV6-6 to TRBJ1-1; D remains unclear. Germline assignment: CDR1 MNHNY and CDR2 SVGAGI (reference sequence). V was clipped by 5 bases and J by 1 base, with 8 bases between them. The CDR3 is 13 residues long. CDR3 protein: CASSDTRNTEAFF. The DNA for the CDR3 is TGTGCCAGCAGTGACACCCGGAACACTGAAGCTTTCTTT.

The CDR3 nucleotides are TGCAGCGTTTGGGACGTCAGGACCGGGGAGCTGTTTTTT. Protein product: CSVWDVRTGELFF. The J gene is TRBJ2-2, the V gene TRBV29-1, with D perhaps being TRBD1 or TRBD2 (5 bases each). The CDR3 covers 13 residues. The ends were cut back, 5 bases at V and 5 bases at J, with 12 bases in the middle. Germline lookup yields CDR1 SQVTM and CDR2 ANQGSEA.

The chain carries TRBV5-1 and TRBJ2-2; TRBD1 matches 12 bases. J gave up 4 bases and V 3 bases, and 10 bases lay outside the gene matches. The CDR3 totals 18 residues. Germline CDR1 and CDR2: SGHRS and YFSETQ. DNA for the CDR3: TGCGCCAGCAGCTCTTCGGGACAGGGGGCAATAAGCACCGGGGAGCTGTTTTTT. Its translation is CASSSSGQGAISTGELFF.